Below, 32 T cell receptor beta chains from the same sample are listed, as sequenced in a study of shared T cell receptors in the human thymus. Data came from immunoSEQ multiplex PCR; TCRdb stores just in-frame clones and leaves some out. The sample contains approximately 660,000 clones, 70% to 90% of which appear only once. The same specimen was also included in a second study, on human thymus T cells.

Sample: thymocytes. The receptors here all came from a boy under two years old with a congenital heart defect.

The chain combines TRBV9 with TRBJ2-3; D unresolved. The CDR3 covers 14 residues. Germline values: CDR1 SGDLS, CDR2 YYNGEE. Trimming pared 2 bases from V and 3 bases from J, leaving 10 bases between. CDR3 coding DNA: TGTGCCAGCAGCGTCGAATCTAGAACAGATACGCAGTATTTT. It specifies CASSVESRTDTQYF.

The rearrangement joins TRBV10-3 to TRBJ2-7; 7 bases line up with TRBD1. CDR1 is ENHRY and CDR2 is SYGVKD in the germline V gene. This CDR3 has 15 residues. The junction had 4 bases not matched to a gene; V was cut back by 0 bases and J by 2 bases. The CDR3 DNA follows: TGTGCCATCAGTGAGTCGAGGGACAGACCCTACGAGCAGTACTTC. Its translation: CAISESRDRPYEQYF.

The chain links TRBV7-7 to TRBJ2-3, with 13 bases fitting TRBD2. CDR1 SSHAT and CDR2 FNYEAQ come from the germline V gene (reference sequence). With V trimmed by 3 bases and J by 4 bases, 4 bases remained unmatched. There are 16 residues in the CDR3. As DNA, the CDR3 is TGTGCCAGCAGCTTGGGACTAGCGGGAAGCGCAGATACGCAGTATTTT. Its protein product is CASSLGLAGSADTQYF.

The V call is TRBV27, the J call TRBJ2-7; 9 nucleotides match TRBD1. With V trimmed by 6 bases and J by 5 bases, 8 bases remained unmatched. CDR3 length: 14 amino acids. CDR1 and CDR2 from the germline V gene are MNHEY and SMNVEV (reference sequence). CDR3 region: CASRPGTGYDEQYF. In nucleotides, the CDR3 is TGTGCCAGCAGACCAGGGACAGGGTACGACGAGCAGTACTTC.

The chain recombines TRBV10-1 with TRBJ2-7, with 7 bases identical to TRBD2. After removal of 4 bases from V and 1 base from J, the junction contained 4 bases not matched to a gene. In germline, CDR1 is WNHNN, CDR2 SYGVQD (reference sequence). CDR3 length: 14 amino acids. CDR3 sequence reads: CASSGGGGSYEQYF. The CDR3 coding sequence is TGCGCCAGCAGTGGAGGCGGGGGTTCCTACGAGCAGTACTTC.

The J gene is TRBJ2-3, the V gene TRBV11-1; possibly TRBD2 for D (6 bases). Germline V gives CDR1 SGHAT, CDR2 FQDESV (reference sequence). Trimming pared 1 base from V and 6 bases from J, leaving 11 bases between. This CDR3 is 14 amino acids long. The CDR3 loop reads CASSLGLVGDTQYF. CDR3 DNA: TGTGCCAGCAGCTTAGGACTAGTCGGGGATACGCAGTATTTT.

The V and J genes are TRBV7-2 and TRBJ2-2, with 11 bases identical to TRBD2. V gave up 1 base and J gave up 7 bases; unmatched junction bases: 8. The germline CDR1 and CDR2 sequences are SGHTA and FQGNSA. CDR3 size: 17 residues. The CDR3 loop is CASSLGLAGGTGGELFF. CDR3 sequence (DNA): TGTGCCAGCAGCTTAGGTCTAGCGGGAGGCACCGGCGGGGAGCTGTTTTTT.

The chain employs TRBV28 and TRBJ2-7, with TRBD1 identical over 8 bases. Trimming at V came to 2 bases and at J to 6 bases, leaving 6 bases not matched to a gene. Per germline, CDR1 MDHEN and CDR2 SYDVKM. This CDR3 has 14 residues. The CDR3 region is CASSLIGQGGEQYF. The CDR3, as DNA: TGTGCCAGCAGTTTAATTGGACAGGGTGGCGAGCAGTACTTC.

This chain uses TRBV28 with TRBJ1-5; the D is unclear. The CDR3 contains 17 residues. V was trimmed by 1 base and J by 0 bases, leaving 13 bases between them. The germline gives CDR1 MDHEN, CDR2 SYDVKM. CDR3 DNA: TGTGCCAGCAGTTTATCCGGCAGCGGAAATAGCAATCAGCCCCAGCATTTT. Amino acids: CASSLSGSGNSNQPQHF.

V and J are TRBV6-5 and TRBJ2-5; D is uncertain. CDR1 and CDR2 (germline): MNHEY, SVGAGI. This CDR3 has 14 amino acids. V was shortened by 0 bases and J by 6 bases, with 11 bases between the two germline ends. The CDR3: CASSYSQRFKTQYF. In DNA, the CDR3 is TGTGCCAGCAGTTACTCTCAGCGCTTTAAGACCCAGTACTTC.

The table lists this clone with a few counts. The chain recombines TRBV10-3 with TRBJ1-5; D may be TRBD1 (5 bases). CDR1 ENHRY and CDR2 SYGVKD come from the germline V gene. This CDR3 is built from 15 residues. V lost 6 bases and J lost 5, with 17 bases in between. CDR3 region: CAISPSGQGHQPQHF. Here the CDR3 DNA reads TGTGCCATCAGCCCCTCCGGACAAGGCCATCAGCCCCAGCATTTT.

CDR3 sequence (DNA): TGCAGCGTTGAAGTGACAGGGAGGATTACCGGGGAGCTGTTTTTT. As protein: CSVEVTGRITGELFF. The chain recombines TRBV29-1 with TRBJ2-2, with TRBD1 as a possible D gene (7 bases). The germline gives CDR1 SQVTM, CDR2 ANQGSEA. The V end was cut by 1 base, the J end by 5 bases, with 14 bases between. This CDR3 has 15 residues.

This chain links TRBV6-6 with TRBJ2-1, with 8 bases identical to TRBD2. The CDR3 contains 15 residues. V lost 5 bases to trimming and J lost 4 bases; unmatched junction nucleotides: 7. Germline V gene lookup returns CDR1 MNHNY and CDR2 SVGAGI (reference sequence). The CDR3 sequence is CASSIPGLEYNEQFF. In nucleotides, the CDR3 is TGTGCCAGCAGTATACCGGGACTAGAGTACAATGAGCAGTTCTTC.

The chain combines TRBV7-2 with TRBJ2-5; 11 bases line up with TRBD2. The V gene end was trimmed by 4 bases and the J gene end by 5 bases; junction bases not matched to a gene: 18. The CDR3 consists of 19 residues. CDR1 and CDR2 (germline): SGHTA, FQGNSA. The CDR3 nucleotides read TGTGCCAGCAGCTCCGCCCACCCGGCGGGACTAGCGGCTTGGGAGACCCAGTACTTC. It specifies CASSSAHPAGLAAWETQYF.

V and J are TRBV27 and TRBJ2-7, with 8 bases matching TRBD1. V lost 10 bases to trimming and J lost 5 bases; unmatched junction nucleotides: 13. The CDR3 extends over 14 amino acids. The germline V gene has CDR1 MNHEY and CDR2 SMNVEV (reference sequence). The CDR3 reads CATKVGTGPNEQYF. The CDR3 DNA follows: TGTGCCACCAAAGTCGGGACAGGCCCCAACGAGCAGTACTTC.

The chain recombines TRBV23-1 with TRBJ2-3; TRBD1 matches at 8 bases. TRBV23-1 is identified as an open reading frame with a role that is uncertain. The CDR3 spans 16 residues. The ends lost 8 bases at V and 2 bases at J; junction bases unmatched: 12. The CDR3 nucleotides are TGCGCCAGCGGCTGCTCGCAGGGGGCCGACACAGATACGCAGTATTTT. It codes for CASGCSQGADTDTQYF.

This chain joins TRBV7-9 and TRBJ1-1; D may be TRBD1 (6 bases). From germline, CDR1 is SEHNR and CDR2 FQNEAQ (reference sequence). The V end was cut by 4 bases, the J end by 6 bases, with 24 bases between. CDR3 length equals 17 residues. The DNA for the CDR3 is TGTGCCAGCAGCTCAAGGGGGGGAACAGGGACCCATTCTGAAGCTTTCTTT. Translated: CASSSRGGTGTHSEAFF.

V gene TRBV18 combines with J gene TRBJ1-2, with a weak D call TRBD1 (6 bases). V was trimmed by 6 bases and J by 5 bases, leaving 16 bases between them. Looked up from germline, CDR1 is KGHSH and CDR2 is LQKENI. CDR3 size: 14 residues. CDR3 residues: CASSDGQPPYGYTF. CDR3 coding DNA: TGTGCCAGCTCCGACGGACAGCCCCCTTATGGCTACACCTTC.

CDR3 nucleotides: TGCGCCAGCAGTGAAGCCATCGGGACTAGCGGGAGTGGGGGAGAGACCCAGTACTTC. Its protein product is CASSEAIGTSGSGGETQYF. The chain joins TRBV10-1 to TRBJ2-5, with 14 bases aligning to TRBD2. The germline CDR1 and CDR2 sequences are WNHNN and SYGVQD (reference sequence). The CDR3 has 19 amino acids. The V gene end was trimmed by 3 bases and the J gene end by 4 bases; junction bases not matched to a gene: 13.

The J gene is TRBJ1-5, the V gene TRBV25-1, with D unclear. The CDR3 contains 12 residues. The germline V gene has CDR1 MGHDK and CDR2 SYGVNS. The V gene lost 3 bases and the J gene lost 5 bases, with 5 bases spanning the gap. DNA of the CDR3: TGTGCCAGCAGTGACCGAGATCAGCCCCAGCATTTT. It codes for CASSDRDQPQHF.

This chain uses TRBV7-3 with TRBJ2-1; perhaps TRBD2 as D (6 bases). This CDR3 region has 15 residues. Per germline, CDR1 SGHTA and CDR2 FQGTGA. V gave up 2 bases and J gave up 4 bases, with 12 bases separating them. The CDR3 is CASSLPPAGYNEQFF. The CDR3 DNA is TGTGCCAGCAGCTTACCCCCAGCGGGTTACAATGAGCAGTTCTTC.

J is TRBJ2-7 and V is TRBV18, with TRBD2 as a possible D gene (5 bases). CDR1 is KGHSH and CDR2 is LQKENI in the germline V gene. The CDR3 loop spans 13 amino acids. Trimming took off 4 bases at V and 4 bases at J, with 11 bases between the two ends. CDR3 nucleotide sequence: TGTGCCAGCTCACGAGGGCCGACATACGAGCAGTACTTC. This translates into CASSRGPTYEQYF.

V is TRBV5-1 and J is TRBJ2-7, with TRBD1 matching 8 bases. Germline V gene lookup returns CDR1 SGHRS and CDR2 YFSETQ. The V gene end was trimmed by 2 bases and the J gene end by 6 bases; junction bases not matched to a gene: 4. This CDR3 has 13 amino acids. CDR3 nucleotide sequence: TGCGCCAGCAGCTTAAATACAGGGGGCGAGCAGTACTTC. It translates to CASSLNTGGEQYF.

The chain couples TRBV19 to TRBJ2-1; 10 bases line up with TRBD2. CDR3 size: 14 residues. V lost 5 bases and J lost 9; bases outside the gene matches: 7. CDR1 LNHDA and CDR2 SQIVND come from the germline V gene (reference sequence). The CDR3 loop reads CASSWASGSTEQFF. The CDR3 DNA reads TGTGCCAGTAGTTGGGCTAGCGGGAGTACTGAGCAGTTCTTC.

J is TRBJ2-7 and V is TRBV4-1, with a tentative D call TRBD1 (6 bases). The CDR3 has 18 amino acids. Germline loops: CDR1 MGHRA, CDR2 YSYEKL. The V gene lost 2 bases and the J gene lost 2 bases, with 22 bases spanning the gap. This chain's CDR3 is CASSQSPVGTYIPYEQYF. The CDR3 coding sequence is TGCGCCAGCAGCCAATCCCCAGTTGGGACATATATCCCCTACGAGCAGTACTTC.

The gene calls are TRBV5-6 and TRBJ2-2; 12 nucleotides align to TRBD2. Per germline, CDR1 SGHDT and CDR2 YYEEEE. The trim removed 4 bases at V and 6 bases at J, leaving 4 bases unmatched. The CDR3 runs to 15 residues. CDR3 in DNA: TGTGCCAGCAGCCAGGCTAGCGGGAGGGCCGGGGAGCTGTTTTTT. Amino acid sequence: CASSQASGRAGELFF. The whole variable domain, filled in from reference TRBV5-6 and TRBJ2-2, reads DAGVTQSPTHLIKTRGQQVTLRCSPKSGHDTVSWYQQALGQGPQFIFQYYEEEERQRGNFPDRFSGHQFPNYSSELNVNALLLGDSALYLCASSQASGRAGELFFGEGSRLTVL.

The chain employs TRBV10-3 and TRBJ2-4; 8 bases agree with TRBD1. The V gene end was trimmed by 10 bases and the J gene end by 9 bases; junction bases not matched to a gene: 5. Germline V CDR1 and CDR2: ENHRY, SYGVKD. The CDR3 extends over 11 amino acids. CDR3 region: CATGQGGIQYF. The DNA for the CDR3 is TGTGCCACCGGACAGGGAGGCATTCAGTACTTC.

The chain combines TRBV7-9 with TRBJ1-5; 7 bases map to TRBD1. The CDR3 has 16 residues. Germline V lookup: CDR1 SEHNR, CDR2 FQNEAQ (reference sequence). V lost 2 bases, J lost 2 bases, and 6 bases stayed unmatched. The CDR3 region has the DNA TGTGCCAGCAGCTTACCCTCAACAGGGGGCAATCAGCCCCAGCATTTT. This gives the protein CASSLPSTGGNQPQHF. Full variable domain (outside the CDR3, taken from reference TRBV7-9 and TRBJ1-5): DTGVSQNPRHKITKRGQNVTFRCDPISEHNRLYWYRQTLGQGPEFLTYFQNEAQLEKSRLLSDRFSAERPKGSFSTLEIQRTEQGDSAMYLCASSLPSTGGNQPQHFGDGTRLSIL.

A single count supports this clone. V gene TRBV7-9 combines with J gene TRBJ2-7; possibly TRBD1 for D (7 bases). V was pared by 7 bases and J by 4 bases, with 20 bases between. CDR3 length: 15 amino acids. The germline V gene encodes CDR1 SEHNR and CDR2 FQNEAQ (reference sequence). CDR3 nucleotides: TGTGCCAGCATCCTTGGAGGAGGGGGCGCGTACGAGCAGTACTTC. This translates into CASILGGGGAYEQYF.

The chain employs TRBV4-2 and TRBJ2-7; 9 bases agree with TRBD2. The CDR3 consists of 17 residues. Germline trimming cut 0 bases from V and 3 bases from J; bases unmatched to any gene: 9. Germline values: CDR1 LGHNA, CDR2 YNFKEQ. CDR3 region: CASSQESILAGFYEQYF. The DNA for the CDR3 is TGTGCCAGCAGCCAAGAAAGTATCCTAGCGGGATTCTACGAGCAGTACTTC.

The chain carries TRBV7-8 and TRBJ1-2, with TRBD1 matching over 9 bases. The CDR3 is 16 amino acids. CDR1 is SGHVS, CDR2 FQNEAQ, per germline. Trimming cost V 1 base and J 3 bases; bases outside gene matches: 6. The CDR3 loop reads CASSLGRQGGDYGYTF. As DNA, the CDR3 is TGTGCCAGCAGCTTAGGGAGACAGGGGGGGGACTATGGCTACACCTTC.

The chain links TRBV5-6 to TRBJ2-1, with 15 nucleotides matching TRBD2. The germline CDR1 and CDR2 sequences are SGHDT and YYEEEE. The CDR3 is 15 residues long. J lost 8 bases, V lost 3 bases, and 3 bases had no gene match. The CDR3 loop is CASSWGLAGGYEQFF. In DNA, the CDR3 is TGTGCCAGCAGCTGGGGACTAGCGGGAGGCTATGAGCAGTTCTTC.